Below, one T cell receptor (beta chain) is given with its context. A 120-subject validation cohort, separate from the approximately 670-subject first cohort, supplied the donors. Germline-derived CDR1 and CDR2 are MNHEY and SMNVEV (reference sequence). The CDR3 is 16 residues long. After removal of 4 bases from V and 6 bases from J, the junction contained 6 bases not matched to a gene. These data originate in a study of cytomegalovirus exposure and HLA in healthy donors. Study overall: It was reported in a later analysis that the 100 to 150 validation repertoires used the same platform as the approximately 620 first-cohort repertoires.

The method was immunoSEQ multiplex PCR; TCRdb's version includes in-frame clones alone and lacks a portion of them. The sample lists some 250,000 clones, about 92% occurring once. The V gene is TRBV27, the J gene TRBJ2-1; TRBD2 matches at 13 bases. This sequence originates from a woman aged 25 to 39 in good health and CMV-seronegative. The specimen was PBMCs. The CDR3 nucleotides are TGTGCCAGCAGTTACATGGGACTAGCGGGAACCAATGAGCAGTTCTTC. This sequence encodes CASSYMGLAGTNEQFF.